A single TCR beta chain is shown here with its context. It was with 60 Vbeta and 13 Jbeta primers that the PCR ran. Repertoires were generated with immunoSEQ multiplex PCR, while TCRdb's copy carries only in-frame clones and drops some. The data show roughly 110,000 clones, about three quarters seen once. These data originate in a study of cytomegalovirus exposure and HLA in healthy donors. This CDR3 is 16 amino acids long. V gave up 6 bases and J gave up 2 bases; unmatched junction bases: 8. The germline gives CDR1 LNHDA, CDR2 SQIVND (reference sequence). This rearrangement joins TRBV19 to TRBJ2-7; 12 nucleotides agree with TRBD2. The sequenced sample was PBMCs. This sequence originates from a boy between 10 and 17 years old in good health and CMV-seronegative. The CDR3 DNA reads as TGTGCCAGTAGAACCCAACTAGCGGGAGGTCCCTACGAGCAGTACTTC. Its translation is CASRTQLAGGPYEQYF.